This record looks at one TCR beta chain sequence and its context. This clone was detected only a few times. It has no known antigen specificity. No qualities accompany the bases; no much larger clone lies one base away. The data were taken from a study of cytomegalovirus exposure and HLA in healthy donors (dated by TCRdb to 2015 to 2018). Background for the entire study: According to an earlier analysis of 587 of the donors, 200 million or so T cells yielded some 110 million unique TCR beta sequences and 250 to 350 Gb of sequence data. Both class I and class II loci were covered by HLA typing, at four-digit resolution. To study patterns of TCR occurrence, a later analysis re-analyzed previously published TCR beta repertoires from around 660 donors and added high-resolution HLA genotyping. Four or five DR-DQ haplotypes were handled as single units for association and clustering because linkage in the cohort was strong. Every repertoire in the discovery cohort had been generated on one and the same sequencing platform. Donor age, sex, ethnicity and CMV serostatus were compiled together with the repertoire data. The study used immunosequencing to profile the T cell repertoires of around 600 subjects and linked those repertoires to cytomegalovirus serostatus. Rather than using new phenotypic data, the later analysis identified candidate immune exposures from TCR beta sequences and from how often those sequences occurred across donors. An early release that covered roughly 600 HLA-typed donors contained around 330 gigabases of sequencing data and tens of millions of unique TCR sequences. Besides the first cohort of 550 to 750 subjects, a separate validation cohort made up of 120 different subjects was used. An earlier analysis of about 620 of the donors applied high-throughput TCR beta sequencing to assess whether each TCR beta V gene segment acted as functional or pseudogenic. Across roughly 420 genotyped donors of the cohort, an average of roughly 200,000 unique TCR beta nucleotide sequences per donor were sequenced, and 15% to 20% of those sequences were non-productive. Typing coverage differed by locus: A, B, C, DRB1 and DQB1 were typed in roughly 620-640 donors, DQA1 in about 510, DPA1 in 600 to 610, and DPB1 in 450 to 490. Of the roughly 400 genotyped donors, approximately 80% were placed in the genetic ancestry cluster associated with self-reported Caucasian donors. The study was designed to test whether signatures of past pathogen exposure could be identified by cataloging public T cell receptors. A later genetic analysis used genome-wide SNP genotypes for about 65% of the 666 donors, treating that subset as a discovery cohort. The study combined high-throughput TCR immunosequencing, statistical association of individual TCRs with disease status, and machine learning to predict cytomegalovirus infection status.

Summary of the overall study and its limitations: Compared with the approximately 600-donor mean, donors in an Asian-associated ancestry cluster had fewer N-insertions in productive TCRs, according to a later genetic analysis. In vitro tests confirmed that a few of the cytomegalovirus-associated TCR beta chains recognize cytomegalovirus antigens. Roughly uniform sequencing depth across donors was assumed in presence/absence analyses, although this assumption may not hold. Across donors, most TCR sequences were observed very rarely, whereas some public TCRs were present in many individuals. In the study, about 150 TCR beta chains were listed as associated with cytomegalovirus. Some IMGT-functional V segments, including TRBV6-2 and TRBV6-3, could not be told apart with the 87-base-pair reads, so those segments were excluded. Broadly in line with IMGT annotations, most TCR beta V segments showed up in productive rearrangements about 87% or about 30% of the time in an earlier analysis of several hundred of the donors. According to a later analysis, most CMV-associated TCR beta chains appeared to be HLA-restricted, and the HLA associations seemed to be driven largely by CMV exposure. In both the original and validation cohorts, the classifier was reported to diagnose cytomegalovirus status with high specificity and sensitivity. A later genetic analysis associated a missense DCLRE1C variant with V-gene and J-gene trimming of TCR beta chains, and an independent cohort replicated the association. A later analysis found that HLA-associated TCR beta chains were more clonally expanded and had lower generation probabilities than equally common non-associated chains. This cohort had only TCR beta chains sequenced, and the lack of alpha or paired-chain data limited which features could be detected. In a later analysis, several top co-occurrence clusters were reported to appear linked to parvovirus B19, influenza, CMV and Epstein-Barr virus. The earlier analysis of 587 of the donors excluded roughly 16 rarely observed V segments, including chromosome 9 orphons, because counts were too low. CMV serostatus was the only immune exposure information available for the cohort. When HLA alleles, especially DR and DQ, strongly co-occurred, TCR associations were difficult to assign to individual alleles. Because HLA typing was missing for some donors at each locus, association tests included only the typed subset. In a later analysis, more than 15,000 TCR beta sequences were associated with specific HLA alleles at a false discovery rate of 0.05. The authors suggested that the approach could potentially be generalized to other disease states and immunological phenotypes. In a later analysis, the rate of TCR association differed among HLA loci, with DRB1 alleles having the most associated TCRs and HLA-C alleles having the fewest. A group of highly shared sequence variants was considered likely to be a technical artifact of the sequencing pipeline. Correlated functional status among segregating V segments might reflect linkage disequilibrium, but an unknown experimental factor could not be ruled out. A further reported finding was that TCR beta sequences accurately predicted the HLA-A and HLA-B alleles for most subjects in the first cohort.

In total, more than 500 healthy bone marrow donors made up the cohort. At the time of sampling, every cohort member was nominally healthy, though immune exposures that went unrecorded were likely present. The donor tested CMV seronegative, placing the donor among the 300 to 400 seronegative members of the cohort. Each donor provided a peripheral blood sample, and peripheral blood mononuclear cells were used for TCR beta sequencing. Genomic DNA extraction from the blood cell samples was performed with the Qiagen DNeasy Blood Extraction Kit. To prepare the library, the immunoSEQ multiplex PCR assay was applied. A mixture of 60 forward primers for TCR Vbeta segments and 13 reverse primers for TCR Jbeta segments was used in the multiplex PCR. A multiplex PCR assay on genomic DNA amplified the CDR3 region of rearranged TCR beta genes. The amplified TCR beta libraries were sequenced on the Illumina HiSeq System as 87-base-pair reads. The published analysis was carried out like this. In a later analysis, approximately 74 million unique TCR beta chains were counted across the approximately 640 repertoires, and roughly 9.9 million of these chains were shared by at least two donors. To remove PCR and sequencing errors, raw reads were error-corrected and collapsed into unique sequences using a nearest-neighbor algorithm that merged closely related sequences. Alignment of CDR3 sequences to IMGT reference sequences was used to assign V, D and J gene segments. For a sequence to be retained, at least a six-nucleotide match to both a V gene segment and a J gene segment was required. Rearrangements were classified as productive when the CDR3 lacked stop codons and remained in frame with V and J, and all other rearrangements were classified as non-productive. CDR3 was defined by IMGT convention, running from the second conserved V-encoded cysteine to the conserved J-encoded phenylalanine. The earlier analysis of 500 to 750 of the donors excluded any sequence lacking an unambiguous match to a single V gene segment. An earlier analysis of just under 600 of the donors called V segments functional above 56.7% productive rearrangements and segregating when the between-donor standard deviation exceeded 5%. A statistical classification framework was developed to diagnose cytomegalovirus status using the catalog of TCR beta chain sequences. In a later analysis, TCR nucleotide sequences were compared against IMGT/GENE-DB human TR gene sequences so that V and J genes could be assigned. A later analysis assigned CDR3 sequences and most-parsimonious VDJ recombination scenarios with the TCRdist pipeline. In a later analysis, each TCR beta chain was defined by its CDR3 amino acid sequence together with its V-gene family, and reads lacking a unique V-gene family were excluded. A later analysis removed roughly 590 highly shared, low-generation-probability nucleotide sequences to deal with suspected cross-contamination and a sequencing artifact. A later analysis calculated a clonal expansion index for each public chain from normalized within-repertoire ranks of inferred template counts. Generation probabilities in a later analysis came from a VDJ recombination model fitted to out-of-frame rearrangements, and those results were checked against IGoR. In a later analysis, TCR-TCR, TCR-HLA and TCR-CMV co-occurrence was scored with hypergeometric tests, and a repertoire-size bias correction was applied to TCR pairs. In a later analysis, false discovery rates were estimated by permuting HLA or CMV assignments 20 times. A later analysis grouped co-occurring TCRs with DBSCAN, adding TCRdist sequence similarity when clustering within HLA-allele-positive subsets. For co-occurrence clustering, repertoires with fewer than 30,000 or more than 120,000 public chains were excluded, along with about five repertoires with anomalous nucleotide sharing. The clones in this table, taken by TCRdb from immuneACCESS, are in-frame only. Not every clone is retained; where verified, under half of the shortfall comes from an unresolved V gene, and the cause of the rest is unknown. The D gene and trimming were derived from the DNA, and the V and J assignments and clone size from that table. A total of about 160,000 clones appear in this sample, around 79% of them only once. 1.3% to 1.5% of the sample is held by the ten biggest clonotypes.

CDR3 length: 15 amino acids, cysteine to phenylalanine. Solely the CDR3 DNA is kept, with 45 bases framed from the first base. The germline V and J ends show losses of 4 bases and 4 bases respectively, and no gene match explains 9 bases of the junction. CDR1 and CDR2 were assigned from the germline V gene (reference sequence) as SEHNR and FQNEAQ. The TCR sequence derives from a man between 18 and 29 years old in good health and CMV-seronegative. The sequenced sample consisted of PBMCs. The sequence links TRBV7-9 to TRBJ2-5; 7 nucleotides in the junction match TRBD2. CDR3 protein: CASSSGAGRGETQYF. The DNA sequence is TGTGCCAGCAGCTCCGGAGCGGGGAGGGGAGAGACCCAGTACTTC.